The next 22 T cell receptor beta chains were all read from a single sample in a study of blood T cell repertoires in COVID-19. TCRdb's table, derived via immunoSEQ multiplex PCR, lists solely in-frame clones and lacks some. This repertoire shows approximately 130,000 clones, 75% to 85% found once; its top ten account for 20%. Sample: peripheral blood. The receptors derive from an elderly man with acute or convalescent COVID-19.

The V gene is TRBV27, the J gene TRBJ1-3; D possibly corresponds to TRBD1 (5 bases). This CDR3 region has 15 residues. Germline lookup yields CDR1 MNHEY and CDR2 SMNVEV (reference sequence). Trimming shortened V by 2 bases and J by 2 bases, and 10 bases separated the two germline ends. The CDR3 DNA reads TGTGCCAGCAGTTTAAACAGGCAAACTGGAAACACCATATATTTT. Encoded protein: CASSLNRQTGNTIYF.

As DNA, the CDR3 is TGTGCCAGCAGCGTCAGTCAGTTCCAAGAGACCCAGTACTTC. Encoded protein: CASSVSQFQETQYF. The J gene is TRBJ2-5, the V gene TRBV9; no clear D. V lost 2 bases and J 1 base, leaving 9 bases between the germline ends. The CDR3 totals 14 residues. Germline V gene sequence: CDR1 SGDLS, CDR2 YYNGEE.

V gene TRBV5-1 combines with J gene TRBJ2-3, with D perhaps TRBD2 (5 bases). Per germline, CDR1 SGHRS and CDR2 YFSETQ. CDR3 length: 13 amino acids. Trimming stripped 0 bases from V and 6 bases from J, with 8 bases between. The CDR3 region has the DNA TGCGCCAGCAGCTTGGCGGAGGTTGATACGCAGTATTTT. As protein: CASSLAEVDTQYF.

The genes are TRBV10-3 and TRBJ1-3, with unresolved D. The CDR3 length is 14 residues. Between the trimmed V and J ends, which lost 8 bases and 0 bases, there was a span of 11 bases. The germline V gene has CDR1 ENHRY and CDR2 SYGVKD. CDR3 in amino acids: CAIAPGYSGNTIYF. In nucleotides, the CDR3 is TGTGCCATCGCACCGGGATACTCTGGAAACACCATATATTTT.

V usage is TRBV7-9 and J usage is TRBJ1-6; 9 bases map to TRBD1. V shed 5 bases, J shed 7 bases, and the junction held 6 bases outside the gene matches. CDR1 SEHNR and CDR2 FQNEAQ come from the germline V gene (reference sequence). The length of the CDR3 is 15 residues. CDR3 nucleotide sequence: TGTGCCAGCAGCGCCGGGACAGGGTACAATTCACCCCTCCACTTT. Translation gives CASSAGTGYNSPLHF.

This chain links TRBV7-5 with TRBJ2-7; whether TRBD1, the table's D call, matches the DNA was not checked. TRBV7-5 is a known pseudogene. This CDR3 has 15 residues. In DNA form, the CDR3 reads TGTGCCAGAACCAACACCCGGGACAGGCCCTACGAGCAGTACTTC. As protein: CARTNTRDRPYEQYF.

This chain connects TRBV4-1 to TRBJ2-5; TRBD1 might be the D (5 bases). From germline, CDR1 is MGHRA and CDR2 YSYEKL. CDR3 size: 17 residues. The germline V and J ends were trimmed by 0 bases and 4 bases, with 18 bases remaining between them. CDR3 sequence reads: CASSQDPRVDWLETQYF. CDR3 DNA sequence: TGCGCCAGCAGCCAAGATCCCAGGGTAGATTGGTTAGAGACCCAGTACTTC.

Ten or more counts support this clone. The rearrangement joins TRBV6-1 to TRBJ1-3; no reliable D call. Trimming cost V 4 bases and J 0 bases, with 13 bases left between them. Germline CDR1 MNHNS, CDR2 SASEGT. The CDR3 contains 16 residues. The CDR3 spells CASSVGVQNSGNTIYF. CDR3 DNA sequence: TGTGCCAGCAGTGTCGGGGTTCAAAACTCTGGAAACACCATATATTTT.

The sample holds a few counts of this clone. The chain is built from TRBV27 and TRBJ1-6; TRBD1 aligns across 11 bases. The CDR3 has 17 residues. V was pared by 6 bases and J by 0 bases, with 4 bases of the junction left unmatched. Per germline, CDR1 MNHEY and CDR2 SMNVEV (reference sequence). The CDR3 DNA follows: TGTGCCAGCAGCCGAGGACAGGGGGCCTCCTATAATTCACCCCTCCACTTT. It specifies CASSRGQGASYNSPLHF.

This clone turned up a few times. This chain joins TRBV10-2 and TRBJ1-6, with 8 bases matching TRBD1. Germline V gives CDR1 WSHSY, CDR2 SAAADI. J lost 9 bases, V lost 2 bases, and 6 bases had no gene match. The CDR3 runs to 15 residues. CDR3 sequence (DNA): TGCGCCAGCAGTGAGGGACAGGGTGGCAGTTCACCCCTCCACTTT. Encoded protein: CASSEGQGGSSPLHF.

The CDR3 bases are TGTGCCAGCAGCCAGACTATCCCAAGTGTCTCCTACAATGAGCAGTTCTTC. Translation gives CASSQTIPSVSYNEQFF. The chain has TRBV14 and TRBJ2-1; tentative D call: TRBD2 (5 bases). The CDR3 is 17 amino acids. Trimming cost V 3 bases and J 0 bases, with 15 bases left between them. Germline CDR1 is SGHDN and CDR2 is FVKESK.

This chain joins TRBV2 and TRBJ2-3; 8 nucleotides align to TRBD2. V trimming: 1 base; J trimming: 6 bases; junction bases outside the gene matches: 9. This CDR3 is built from 16 residues. The germline V gene has CDR1 SNHLY and CDR2 FYNNEI. CDR3: CASSEEVGGASDTQYF. Written as DNA, the CDR3 is TGTGCCAGCAGTGAAGAAGTCGGGGGGGCAAGTGATACGCAGTATTTT.

This clone was detected a few times. The chain employs TRBV5-1 and TRBJ2-3; 7 nucleotides agree with TRBD2. Germline CDR1 and CDR2: SGHRS and YFSETQ. J lost 0 bases, V lost 4 bases, and 11 bases had no gene match. This CDR3 comprises 17 residues. CDR3 region: CASSQALLATSTDTQYF. The CDR3 DNA reads TGCGCCAGCAGCCAAGCCCTACTAGCGACGAGCACAGATACGCAGTATTTT.

The chain links TRBV4-2 to TRBJ2-7; the match to TRBD1 covers 8 bases. This CDR3 has 16 residues. V dropped 4 bases and J dropped 0; count of bases not matched to a gene: 8. Germline V gene sequence: CDR1 LGHNA, CDR2 YNFKEQ. The CDR3 loop reads CASSPFGTGTSYEQYF. The DNA for the CDR3 is TGTGCCAGCAGCCCATTCGGGACAGGCACCTCCTACGAGCAGTACTTC.

The V and J genes are TRBV4-2 and TRBJ1-6, with D unclear. The CDR3 has 16 residues. Germline CDR1 LGHNA, CDR2 YNFKEQ. The V and J ends lost 1 base and 0 bases respectively, with 7 bases between them. This chain's CDR3 is CASSQAPSSYNSPLHF. The CDR3 DNA follows: TGTGCCAGCAGCCAAGCCCCGAGCTCCTATAATTCACCCCTCCACTTT.

The rearrangement joins TRBV7-2 to TRBJ1-5; a possible D gene is TRBD1 (5 bases). CDR1 and CDR2 from the germline V gene are SGHTA and FQGNSA. The germline V and J ends were trimmed by 4 bases and 5 bases, with 9 bases remaining between them. This CDR3 comprises 13 residues. The CDR3 spells CASSSQGYQPQHF. The CDR3 coding sequence is TGTGCCAGCAGCTCCCAGGGCTATCAGCCCCAGCATTTT.

The chain joins TRBV3-1 (or the pseudogene TRBV3-2) to TRBJ2-6; D is unclear. V lost 4 bases and J 0 bases, leaving 13 bases between the germline ends. Looked up from germline, CDR1 is LGHDT and CDR2 is YNNKEL (reference sequence). The CDR3 totals 17 residues. This CDR3 reads CASSPAGPASGANVLTF. DNA for the CDR3: TGTGCCAGCAGCCCTGCAGGCCCGGCCTCTGGGGCCAACGTCCTGACTTTC.

The J gene is TRBJ2-1, the V gene TRBV11-1, with D perhaps TRBD2 (5 bases). V lost 5 bases and J 3 bases, leaving 11 bases between the germline ends. The germline V gene has CDR1 SGHAT and CDR2 FQDESV (reference sequence). The CDR3 length is 14 residues. This CDR3 reads CASSATGNYNEQFF. DNA of the CDR3: TGTGCCAGCAGCGCCACCGGGAACTACAATGAGCAGTTCTTC.

The chain links TRBV11-2 to TRBJ2-2, with 8 bases fitting TRBD1. CDR1 and CDR2 from the germline V gene are SGHAT and FQNNGV. V dropped 5 bases and J dropped 4; count of bases not matched to a gene: 3. The CDR3 is made up of 14 amino acids. The CDR3: CASSRQGTTGELFF. The CDR3 DNA sequence: TGTGCCAGCAGCCGACAGGGGACCACCGGGGAGCTGTTTTTT. The full variable domain, in which reference TRBV11-2 and TRBJ2-2 provide the parts outside the CDR3, is EAGVAQSPRYKIIEKRQSVAFWCNPISGHATLYWYQQILGQGPKLLIQFQNNGVVDDSQLPKDRFSAERLKGVDSTLKIQPAKLEDSAVYLCASSRQGTTGELFFGEGSRLTVL.

This clone was seen a single time. The CDR3 region is CATSRTPGGSYNEQFF. DNA for the CDR3: TGTGCCACCAGCAGGACCCCCGGGGGCTCCTACAATGAGCAGTTCTTC. The V gene is TRBV15, the J gene TRBJ2-1; a weak D match, TRBD2 (6 bases). The CDR3 spans 16 residues. CDR1 LNHNV and CDR2 YYDKDF come from the germline V gene (reference sequence). Trimming took off 3 bases at V and 0 bases at J, with 12 bases between the two ends.

This CDR3 reads CASSLGGLYGYTF. The CDR3 DNA reads as TGTGCCAGCAGCCTCGGGGGGCTTTATGGCTACACCTTC. This chain links TRBV7-9 with TRBJ1-2; maybe TRBD1 (6 bases). Germline V lookup: CDR1 SEHNR, CDR2 FQNEAQ (reference sequence). The length of the CDR3 is 13 residues. V was cut by 5 bases and J by 5 bases, with 12 bases left in between.

The gene calls are TRBV7-2 and TRBJ1-6; the D gene is possibly TRBD1 (6 bases). V lost 6 bases and J lost 8, with 20 bases in between. The CDR3 runs 16 residues. The V gene's germline CDR1 is SGHTA and CDR2 FQGNSA. CDR3 region: CASSFAATGRHSPLHF. The CDR3 region has the DNA TGTGCCAGCAGTTTTGCCGCGACAGGACGGCATTCACCCCTCCACTTT.